The 25 T cell receptor beta chains below were found in one sample sequenced in a study of CD8 T cells in Susac syndrome. After extraction with the RNeasy kit, about 0.5 to 1 ug of the RNA was reverse transcribed using random hexamers. In TCRdb, the immunoSEQ multiplex PCR reads were re-called with MiXCR into one record per CDR3 protein. The sample lists under 200,000 distinct CDR3 sequences; roughly 91% were seen once. The sequenced material came from CD4+ T cells from PBMCs. The receptor source for this set is a human donor with Susac syndrome.

The J gene is TRBJ2-1, the V gene TRBV7-9, with 10 bases aligning to TRBD1. CDR1 and CDR2 (germline): SEHNR, FQNEAQ (reference sequence). Germline trimming cut 5 bases from V and 8 bases from J; bases unmatched to any gene: 6. The CDR3 loop spans 14 amino acids. In nucleotides, the CDR3 is TGTGCCAGCAGCCCTCGGGACAGGGGATATGAGCAGTTCTTC. Translating it yields CASSPRDRGYEQFF.

The gene calls are TRBV11-2 and TRBJ2-7; D perhaps matches TRBD2 (5 bases). Trimming shortened V by 2 bases and J by 0 bases, and 8 bases separated the two germline ends. The CDR3 loop spans 14 amino acids. Germline CDR1 is SGHAT and CDR2 is FQNNGV. CDR3 coding DNA: TGTGCCAGCAGCTTAATGGACTCCTCCTACGAGCAGTACTTC. This codes for CASSLMDSSYEQYF.

J is TRBJ1-2 and V is TRBV6-5, with D possibly matching TRBD1 (5 bases). The V end was cut by 5 bases, the J end by 8 bases, with 21 bases between. Germline CDR1 and CDR2: MNHEY and SVGAGI. This CDR3 is 15 amino acids long. CDR3 loop: CASSRQSGTSRGYTF. The CDR3 DNA follows: TGTGCCAGCAGTCGTCAATCCGGGACTTCGCGGGGCTACACCTTC.

This clonotype was seen just once. The chain employs TRBV5-1 and TRBJ2-5, with TRBD1 matching 11 bases. The length of the CDR3 is 17 residues. Germline values: CDR1 SGHRS, CDR2 YFSETQ. The junction had 14 bases not matched to a gene; V was cut back by 2 bases and J by 8 bases. The CDR3 reads CASSLTPGQGVQKTQYF. The DNA for the CDR3 is TGCGCCAGCAGCTTAACCCCGGGACAGGGGGTTCAAAAAACCCAGTACTTC.

This rearrangement joins TRBV25-1 to TRBJ2-7; 7 bases agree with TRBD1. The germline V gene encodes CDR1 MGHDK and CDR2 SYGVNS. The CDR3 is 12 amino acids. V dropped 9 bases and J dropped 5; count of bases not matched to a gene: 7. CDR3 residues: CASWGQFNEQYF. DNA for the CDR3: TGTGCCAGTTGGGGACAGTTTAACGAGCAGTACTTC.

V usage is TRBV29-1 and J usage is TRBJ2-7; D unclear. Germline lookup yields CDR1 SQVTM and CDR2 ANQGSEA. The CDR3 is made up of 10 amino acids. V was trimmed by 5 bases and J by 4 bases, leaving 6 bases between them. Here the CDR3 reads CSVSEYEQYF. CDR3 bases: TGCAGCGTTTCCGAATACGAGCAGTACTTC.

This clonotype was observed a few times. The chain carries TRBV20-1 and TRBJ2-7; 9 bases line up with TRBD1. V lost 3 bases to trimming and J lost 2 bases; unmatched junction nucleotides: 2. The germline V gene has CDR1 DFQATT and CDR2 SNEGSKA (reference sequence). CDR3 length: 13 amino acids. CDR3 residues: CSASRDRAYEQYF. The DNA for the CDR3 is TGCAGTGCTAGCCGGGACAGGGCCTACGAGCAGTACTTC.

Here the CDR3 DNA reads TGTGCCAGCGGGACAGGGTTGGCTGGCTACACCTTC. Translating gives CASGTGLAGYTF. J is TRBJ1-2 and V is TRBV6-1, with TRBD1 matching over 9 bases. The V gene end was trimmed by 8 bases and the J gene end by 7 bases; junction bases not matched to a gene: 5. The CDR3 consists of 12 residues. The V gene's germline CDR1 is MNHNS and CDR2 SASEGT.

The chain links TRBV12-5 to TRBJ2-3; D ambiguous. Germline V gene sequence: CDR1 LGHNT, CDR2 FRNRAP. Trimming shortened V by 0 bases and J by 4 bases, and 5 bases separated the two germline ends. The CDR3 length is 13 residues. CDR3 loop: CASGLVASDTQYF. CDR3 nucleotide sequence: TGTGCTAGTGGTTTGGTCGCCTCAGATACGCAGTATTTT.

The chain combines TRBV2 with TRBJ2-2; weak D call: TRBD1 (5 bases). In germline, CDR1 is SNHLY, CDR2 FYNNEI. This CDR3 is 14 amino acids long. Trimming cost V 0 bases and J 6 bases, with 8 bases left between them. The CDR3 here is CASSEASRAGELFF. CDR3 nucleotide sequence: TGTGCCAGCAGTGAAGCCTCCAGGGCCGGGGAGCTGTTTTTT.

The rearrangement joins TRBV5-6 to TRBJ2-2; a weak D match, TRBD1 (5 bases). The V and J ends lost 0 bases and 2 bases respectively, with 8 bases between them. Germline V lookup: CDR1 SGHDT, CDR2 YYEEEE. This CDR3 has 15 amino acids. The CDR3 loop is CASSLGQLNTGELFF. The CDR3, as DNA: TGTGCCAGCAGCTTGGGACAGTTAAACACCGGGGAGCTGTTTTTT.

The V gene is TRBV11-2, the J gene TRBJ1-4; weak D call: TRBD1 (5 bases). V was clipped by 5 bases and J by 8 bases, with 21 bases between them. Per germline, CDR1 SGHAT and CDR2 FQNNGV. This CDR3 region has 16 residues. CDR3 sequence reads: CASSPWNGRVNEKLFF. The DNA for the CDR3 is TGTGCCAGCAGCCCATGGAATGGCAGGGTAAACGAAAAACTGTTTTTT.

The genes are TRBV5-1 and TRBJ1-2; D is perhaps TRBD1 (6 bases). The V gene's germline CDR1 is SGHRS and CDR2 YFSETQ. Trimming cost V 4 bases and J 8 bases, with 18 bases left between them. CDR3 length: 14 amino acids. CDR3 in DNA: TGCGCCAGCAGCCAGTCGGGGGGCTCTACAGGCTACACCTTC. Translating gives CASSQSGGSTGYTF.

CDR3 loop: CSARAQGNDEQYF. CDR3 DNA: TGCAGTGCTAGAGCCCAAGGGAATGACGAGCAGTACTTC. The chain carries TRBV20-1 and TRBJ2-7, with D unclear. Trimming removed 1 base from V and 5 bases from J, with 12 bases in between. Germline assignment: CDR1 DFQATT and CDR2 SNEGSKA (reference sequence). The CDR3 has 13 amino acids.

The rearrangement links TRBV21-1 to TRBJ2-7; the D call of TRBD2 is as the table states it, not checked on the DNA. TRBV21-1 is tagged as a pseudogene. The CDR3 has 17 amino acids. The CDR3 is CASSNLRELAGWYEQYF. As DNA, the CDR3 is TGTGCCAGCAGCAACCTGCGGGAACTAGCGGGATGGTACGAGCAGTACTTC.

The chain combines TRBV6-5 with TRBJ2-3; a weak D match, TRBD2 (6 bases). V was shortened by 5 bases and J by 3 bases, with 15 bases between the two germline ends. The CDR3 is 15 residues long. Looked up from germline, CDR1 is MNHEY and CDR2 is SVGAGI. In DNA form, the CDR3 reads TGTGCCAGCAGTAAGGTGGGAGGCGGGACAGATACGCAGTATTTT. Translating gives CASSKVGGGTDTQYF.

This chain connects TRBV5-6 to TRBJ2-3, with 10 bases that match TRBD2. The CDR3 runs to 17 residues. From germline, CDR1 is SGHDT and CDR2 YYEEEE. V shed 4 bases, J shed 2 bases, and the junction held 10 bases outside the gene matches. The chain's CDR3 is CASSARTSGLDTDTQYF. The CDR3 DNA reads as TGTGCCAGCAGCGCTCGGACTAGCGGTCTCGACACAGATACGCAGTATTTT.

This chain joins TRBV20-1 and TRBJ1-1; D is uncertain. The ends were cut back, 5 bases at V and 4 bases at J, with 11 bases in the middle. Germline-derived CDR1 and CDR2 are DFQATT and SNEGSKA (reference sequence). The CDR3 covers 12 residues. The CDR3 loop is CSADDKTTEAFF. In DNA, the CDR3 is TGCAGTGCTGATGACAAGACCACTGAAGCTTTCTTT.

The gene calls are TRBV5-1 and TRBJ2-2; 7 nucleotides align to TRBD2. This CDR3 has 14 residues. Germline V gene data show CDR1 as SGHRS and CDR2 as YFSETQ. The junction had 8 bases not matched to a gene; V was cut back by 5 bases and J by 7 bases. The CDR3 DNA reads as TGCGCCAGCAGTCAGGCGGGAGCGGACGGGGAGCTGTTTTTT. It encodes CASSQAGADGELFF.

The rearrangement uses TRBV9 and TRBJ1-3, with D unclear. V dropped 4 bases and J dropped 0 bases, with 11 bases sitting between them. The CDR3 loop spans 15 amino acids. CDR1 is SGDLS and CDR2 is YYNGEE in the germline V gene. The CDR3 coding sequence is TGTGCCAGCAGCCCACTCGGGGTCTCTGGAAACACCATATATTTT. Amino acids: CASSPLGVSGNTIYF.

The genes are TRBV10-3 and TRBJ2-1; TRBD2 matches at 14 bases. This CDR3 spans 16 amino acids. The germline CDR1 and CDR2 sequences are ENHRY and SYGVKD. The junction had 9 bases not matched to a gene; V was cut back by 8 bases and J by 6 bases. As DNA, the CDR3 is TGTGCCATCTCCGGGACTAGCGGGAGCCCCGGCAATGAGCAGTTCTTC. Its protein is CAISGTSGSPGNEQFF.

This sequence joins TRBV24-1 and TRBJ2-1, with TRBD1 matching 12 bases. CDR1 and CDR2 (germline): KGHDR, SFDVKD. CDR3 length equals 15 residues. The junction had 5 bases not matched to a gene; V was cut back by 2 bases and J by 10 bases. The CDR3 here is CATSDSGQGALEQFF. The CDR3 DNA follows: TGTGCCACCAGTGATTCGGGACAGGGGGCTTTGGAGCAGTTCTTC.

The chain couples TRBV28 to TRBJ2-3; 9 positions agree with TRBD2. Germline CDR1 and CDR2: MDHEN and SYDVKM. The J segment lost 3 bases and the V segment lost 2 bases, leaving 3 bases of the junction unmatched. The CDR3 extends over 15 amino acids. The CDR3 sequence is CASSLRLAGTDTQYF. The CDR3 DNA sequence: TGTGCCAGCAGTTTACGGCTAGCGGGAACAGATACGCAGTATTTT.

The chain carries TRBV20-1 and TRBJ2-3; the D is unclear. This CDR3 comprises 11 residues. V shed 5 bases and J shed 2 bases, with 5 bases lying between them. Per germline, CDR1 DFQATT and CDR2 SNEGSKA (reference sequence). CDR3 protein: CSAFYTDTQYF. As DNA, the CDR3 is TGCAGTGCTTTTTACACAGATACGCAGTATTTT.

The V call is TRBV29-1, the J call TRBJ2-7, with D unresolved. The CDR3 loop spans 13 amino acids. Germline values: CDR1 SQVTM, CDR2 ANQGSEA. The V end was cut by 6 bases, the J end by 4 bases, with 16 bases between. The CDR3 loop reads CSVAGRLNYEQYF. CDR3 in DNA: TGCAGCGTGGCAGGTCGATTAAATTACGAGCAGTACTTC.